Presented here are 21 T cell receptor beta chains from one specimen sequenced in a study of T cells in Graves' hyperthyroidism and ophthalmopathy. TCR beta CDR3 sequences were amplified from RNA transcripts. Primed by the HTBI set, a first-round RT-PCR was run on the TCR CDR3. TCRdb redid the calling of the multiplex PCR reads with MiXCR, one entry per CDR3 protein. The sample shows roughly 740,000 distinct CDR3 sequences, over 15% of them seen only once. The source material was blood. These receptor sequences come from a man between 18 and 29 years old with Graves' hyperthyroidism.

In this sample, this clonotype turned up many times. This chain links TRBV6-1 with TRBJ2-1, with 9 nucleotides matching TRBD1. CDR1 is MNHNS and CDR2 is SASEGT in the germline V gene. The CDR3 extends over 15 amino acids. V gave up 6 bases and J gave up 9 bases; unmatched junction bases: 12. CDR3 sequence: CASSQDRGGESEQFF. The CDR3 bases are TGTGCCAGCAGCCAGGACAGGGGAGGGGAGAGTGAGCAGTTCTTC.

The genes are TRBV4-1 and TRBJ2-1; D may correspond to TRBD1 or TRBD2 (6 bases each). The CDR3 runs to 19 residues. V dropped 1 base and J dropped 2 bases, with 21 bases sitting between them. CDR1 and CDR2 (germline): MGHRA, YSYEKL. The CDR3 DNA reads as TGCGCCAGCAGCCAAGGCCCGAGGGGGGCGCGGGTGACCTACAATGAGCAGTTCTTC. Amino acid sequence: CASSQGPRGARVTYNEQFF.

In the case of this clonotype: Its ends do not fully match the called genes, so a read error is possible. This rearrangement joins TRBV3-1 to TRBJ2-5; TRBD2 is a possible D gene (5 bases). CDR3 size: 11 residues. Germline values: CDR1 LGHDT, CDR2 YNNKEL (reference sequence). The CDR3: CACSQTEGQYF. The DNA for the CDR3 is TGTGCCTGCAGCCAAACAGAGGGACAGTACTTC.

V gene TRBV15 combines with J gene TRBJ1-4; 12 bases are a match to TRBD1. From germline, CDR1 is LNHNV and CDR2 YYDKDF (reference sequence). The CDR3 runs 17 residues. J gave up 5 bases and V 2 bases, and 6 bases lay outside the gene matches. The CDR3 nucleotides read TGTGCCACCAGCAGACAAAGGGACAGGGGGCCCAATGAAAAACTGTTTTTT. This encodes CATSRQRDRGPNEKLFF.

This clonotype was recorded many times. This chain joins TRBV27 and TRBJ2-1, with 9 bases aligning to TRBD1. CDR3 length: 15 amino acids. Germline CDR1 is MNHEY and CDR2 is SMNVEV (reference sequence). With V trimmed by 7 bases and J by 7 bases, 11 bases remained unmatched. The CDR3 here is CASTSGQGGWNEQFF. In nucleotides, the CDR3 is TGTGCCAGCACCTCGGGACAGGGTGGTTGGAATGAGCAGTTCTTC.

In this sample, this clonotype turned up many times. The chain employs TRBV12-3 or TRBV12-4 and TRBJ2-3, with 14 nucleotides matching TRBD2. J lost 4 bases, V lost 8 bases, and 5 bases had no gene match. The CDR3 contains 15 residues. The CDR3 spells CASGGLAGGPDTQYF. The DNA for the CDR3 is TGTGCCAGCGGCGGACTAGCGGGAGGTCCAGATACGCAGTATTTT.

V and J are TRBV18 and TRBJ2-7; maybe TRBD1 (6 bases). Germline values: CDR1 KGHSH, CDR2 LQKENI. V was trimmed by 3 bases and J by 0 bases, leaving 18 bases between them. The CDR3 has 17 amino acids. The CDR3 spells CASSPSRGGSGSYEQYF. The DNA for the CDR3 is TGTGCCAGCTCACCTTCTCGAGGGGGATCCGGCTCCTACGAGCAGTACTTC.

This clonotype was observed at least ten times. CDR3 DNA: TGCAGTGCTAGTCTAGCCCCCCGGGAGTACGAGCAGTACTTC. Amino acid sequence: CSASLAPREYEQYF. The rearrangement links TRBV20-1 to TRBJ2-7; weak D call: TRBD2 (6 bases). Germline assignment: CDR1 DFQATT and CDR2 SNEGSKA (reference sequence). The CDR3 consists of 14 residues. Trimming left V 3 bases short and J 4 bases short, with 16 bases between.

The sample holds many counts of this clonotype. The chain recombines TRBV25-1 with TRBJ2-3; perhaps TRBD1 as D (5 bases). CDR1 and CDR2 (germline): MGHDK, SYGVNS. This CDR3 spans 14 amino acids. Trimming left V 7 bases short and J 1 base short, with 12 bases between. CDR3 bases: TGTGCCAGCACGAAAGGGGCGGGCACAGATACGCAGTATTTT. Encoded protein: CASTKGAGTDTQYF.

This clonotype was seen a handful of times. The gene calls are TRBV6-1 and TRBJ2-4, with D perhaps matching TRBD1 or TRBD2 (5 bases each). V was shortened by 5 bases and J by 0 bases, with 14 bases between the two germline ends. CDR3 length: 16 amino acids. Germline-derived CDR1 and CDR2 are MNHNS and SASEGT. CDR3 coding DNA: TGTGCCAGCAGTAGGGACCCATTTGGAGCCAAAAACATTCAGTACTTC. This encodes CASSRDPFGAKNIQYF.

In its sample, this clonotype was seen once. CDR3 coding DNA: TGTGCCAGCAGGGTGACAGGGGCGGACACCGGGGAGCTGTTTTTT. Translation gives CASRVTGADTGELFF. The V and J genes are TRBV19 and TRBJ2-2; TRBD1 aligns across 8 bases. Germline V gives CDR1 LNHDA, CDR2 SQIVND (reference sequence). The CDR3 runs 15 residues. Germline trimming cut 9 bases from V and 3 bases from J; bases unmatched to any gene: 9. The full variable domain, its missing parts supplied by reference TRBV19 and TRBJ2-2, is DGGITQSPKYLFRKEGQNVTLSCEQNLNHDAMYWYRQDPGQGLRLIYYSQIVNDFQKGDIAEGYSVSREKKESFPLTVTSAQKNPTAFYLCASRVTGADTGELFFGEGSRLTVL.

The CDR3 DNA reads as TGTGCCAGCAATAGAGAAAGCAATCAGCCCCAGCATTTT. Its translation is CASNRESNQPQHF. This sequence joins TRBV2 and TRBJ1-5; no firm D call. This CDR3 has 13 amino acids. CDR1 and CDR2 (germline): SNHLY, FYNNEI. Trimming pared 7 bases from V and 1 base from J, leaving 8 bases between.

This clonotype was observed many times. This chain connects TRBV27 to TRBJ2-7; 7 bases are shared with TRBD2. Germline V CDR1 and CDR2: MNHEY, SMNVEV (reference sequence). The V and J ends lost 8 bases and 3 bases, in that order; junction bases with no gene match: 16. The CDR3 extends over 16 amino acids. CDR3: CASGGEKTSFIYEQYF. The DNA of the CDR3 is TGTGCCAGCGGCGGAGAAAAGACTAGCTTTATCTACGAGCAGTACTTC.

The chain is built from TRBV19 and TRBJ2-3; D gene unclear. CDR1 and CDR2 from the germline V gene are LNHDA and SQIVND (reference sequence). V was shortened by 7 bases and J by 2 bases, with 10 bases between the two germline ends. The CDR3 contains 13 residues. As DNA, the CDR3 is TGTGCCAGTATGACATCCAACACAGATACGCAGTATTTT. Protein product: CASMTSNTDTQYF.

V is TRBV29-1 and J is TRBJ2-1; 8 bases match TRBD1. The CDR3 runs 13 residues. Germline assignment: CDR1 SQVTM and CDR2 ANQGSEA. V was pared by 8 bases and J by 12 bases, with 15 bases of the junction left unmatched. CDR3 nucleotides: TGCAGCTCAACCCCCAGGGGGCTGAGTGTGCAGTTCTTC. Residues: CSSTPRGLSVQFF.

This clonotype has a count of ten or more. V gene TRBV2 combines with J gene TRBJ2-1; D is perhaps TRBD1 (6 bases). V was clipped by 5 bases and J by 10 bases, with 9 bases between them. This CDR3 region has 11 residues. Germline CDR1 and CDR2: SNHLY and FYNNEI. The CDR3 region is CASSLDREQFF. The CDR3 DNA reads TGTGCCAGCAGTTTAGACAGGGAGCAGTTCTTC.

This clonotype was counted ten times or more. The CDR3 loop reads CAITQGPAGELFF. The DNA for the CDR3 is TGTGCCATCACCCAGGGACCGGCCGGGGAGCTGTTTTTT. The rearrangement uses TRBV10-3 and TRBJ2-2; D is tentatively TRBD1 or TRBD2 (5 bases each). Germline V gene data show CDR1 as ENHRY and CDR2 as SYGVKD. The germline V and J ends were trimmed by 7 bases and 6 bases, with 12 bases remaining between them. The CDR3 has 13 amino acids.

In its sample, this clonotype was seen many times. V usage is TRBV20-1 and J usage is TRBJ2-4, with a tentative D call TRBD1 (6 bases). This CDR3 region has 15 residues. Per the germline V gene, CDR1 is DFQATT and CDR2 is SNEGSKA (reference sequence). V gave up 3 bases and J gave up 6 bases, with 18 bases separating them. The CDR3 DNA reads as TGCAGTGCTAGGGAACTAACGGAAGGGGGAAACATTCAGTACTTC. Amino acids: CSARELTEGGNIQYF.

This clonotype was recorded many times. The chain couples TRBV18 to TRBJ2-5; a weak D match, TRBD1 (5 bases). Trimming took 0 bases from V and 3 from J, leaving 8 bases between them. The length of the CDR3 is 14 residues. The germline CDR1 and CDR2 sequences are KGHSH and LQKENI. CDR3: CASSPPGREETQYF. The CDR3 DNA sequence: TGTGCCAGCTCACCACCGGGCAGGGAAGAGACCCAGTACTTC.

In its sample, this clonotype was seen a few times. The V call is TRBV6-5, the J call TRBJ2-2; 7 bases are a match to TRBD1. V was clipped by 2 bases and J by 3 bases; unmatched bases: 3. Germline CDR1 and CDR2: MNHEY and SVGAGI. This CDR3 has 15 residues. This CDR3 reads CASSYTGEHTGELFF. The CDR3 coding sequence is TGTGCCAGCAGTTACACAGGGGAGCACACCGGGGAGCTGTTTTTT.

The chain has TRBV4-1 and TRBJ2-2; D remains unclear. CDR1 and CDR2 from the germline V gene are MGHRA and YSYEKL. The V and J ends lost 0 bases and 7 bases respectively, with 12 bases between them. The CDR3 sequence is 15 residues long. CDR3 protein: CASSQDSGGYGELFF. The CDR3 DNA is TGCGCCAGCAGCCAAGATAGTGGTGGCTACGGGGAGCTGTTTTTT.